A selection of T cell receptor beta chains follows, all from one sample in a study of blood T cell repertoires in COVID-19. This table comes from immunoSEQ multiplex PCR, and its TCRdb copy is limited to in-frame clones, with some not included. The sample has some 260,000 clones; roughly 90% are singletons. Sequenced sample: peripheral blood. The receptor source for this set is a woman in her 30s with acute or convalescent COVID-19. Both conserved end residues are part of each CDR3. The D gene is left open where the match is weak. For some rows the clone size is stated as once, few or many, or as a class when expanded; others skip it.

>TRBV30|.|13|TRBJ2-5|.
TGTGCCGGACGCGGGGTTCTGGTCGAGACCCAGTACTTC
CAGRGVLVETQYF
>TRBV5-1|.|15|TRBJ2-3|.
TGCGCCAGCAGCTTGATGTTAGGGGACACAGATACGCAGTATTTT
CASSLMLGDTDTQYF
>TRBV5-6|.|16|TRBJ1-5|.
TGTGCCAGCAGCTTGTCTGCAGGGGATAGCAATCAGCCCCAGCATTTT
CASSLSAGDSNQPQHF
>TRBV7-8|TRBD1|14|TRBJ1-5|.
TGTGCCAGCAGCTTTAACAGGGGAGATCAGCCCCAGCATTTT
CASSFNRGDQPQHF
>TRBV27|TRBD2|18|TRBJ2-6|.
TGTGCCAGCAGTTTAAAAGCGGGAGGGCTAGCTGGGGCCAACGTCCTGACTTTC
CASSLKAGGLAGANVLTF
>TRBV30|.|12|TRBJ2-1|.
TGTGCCTGGAGTGTTGGGGGCGGGGAGCAGTTCTTC
CAWSVGGGEQFF
>TRBV3-1/TRBV3-2|TRBD1|15|TRBJ2-1|once
TGTGCCAGCAGCCAAGTTAGGGGGCTGGTCAATGAGCAGTTCTTC
CASSQVRGLVNEQFF
>TRBV12-3/TRBV12-4|.|13|TRBJ1-1|once
TGTGCCAGCAGTTTAAAGAGGAACACTGAAGCTTTCTTT
CASSLKRNTEAFF
>TRBV5-1|TRBD1|21|TRBJ2-6|.
TGCGCCAGCAGCTGGGGTAACAGGGGCGCTCCAGCCAGCTCTGGGGCCAACGTCCTGACTTTC
CASSWGNRGAPASSGANVLTF
>TRBV25-1|.|12|TRBJ2-2|.
TGTGCCAGTTACAGGGCCCCCGGGGAGCTGTTTTTT
CASYRAPGELFF
>TRBV7-9|TRBD2|16|TRBJ2-3|.
TGTGCCAGCAGTAAGACTAGCGGGAGGGCCGCAGATACGCAGTATTTT
CASSKTSGRAADTQYF
>TRBV2|.|14|TRBJ1-1|.
TGTGCCAGCCATCCCGGGGTGACGAACACTGAAGCTTTCTTT
CASHPGVTNTEAFF
>TRBV5-1|TRBD2|16|TRBJ2-1|.
TGCGCCAGCAGCTCCGTGGGGGCGGGAGGGCCAAATGAGCAGTTCTTC
CASSSVGAGGPNEQFF
>TRBV29-1|TRBD1|13|TRBJ2-7|once
TGCAGCGTGACCGGGACAGGGGCCTACGAGCAGTACTTC
CSVTGTGAYEQYF
>TRBV4-3|.|16|TRBJ2-4|few
TGCGCCAGCAGCCAAGGTGGCGCGGTAGCCAAAAACATTCAGTACTTC
CASSQGGAVAKNIQYF
>TRBV18|.|17|TRBJ2-7|.
TGTGCCAGCTCCCAAAGGGCGACTTCCTACGGGGTCTACGAGCAGTACTTC
CASSQRATSYGVYEQYF
>TRBV5-1|TRBD1|13|TRBJ2-1|.
TGCGCCAGCAGGGGACAGGCGGACAATGAGCAGTTCTTC
CASRGQADNEQFF
>TRBV19|.|14|TRBJ2-1|.
TGTGCCAGTAGAGATACAACAAGATGGAATGAGCAGTTCTTC
CASRDTTRWNEQFF
>TRBV15|TRBD1|14|TRBJ1-2|.
TGTGCCACCAGCAGTACAGGGGCGAACTATGGCTACACCTTC
CATSSTGANYGYTF
>TRBV19|.|14|TRBJ1-2|.
TGTGCCAGTAGTCTAAGCATCGGTAACTATGGCTACACCTTC
CASSLSIGNYGYTF
>TRBV5-1|TRBD1|13|TRBJ2-7|.
TGCGCCAGCAGCGAAGGGACAGCAGACGAGCAGTACTTC
CASSEGTADEQYF
>TRBV5-8|.|16|TRBJ1-6|.
TGTGCCAGCAGCCCGGACACGAGCAACTATAATTCACCCCTCCACTTT
CASSPDTSNYNSPLHF
>TRBV19|TRBD2|17|TRBJ2-7|.
TGTGCCAGTAGTAAACTTTCGACTAGCGGGAGATTCTACGAGCAGTACTTC
CASSKLSTSGRFYEQYF
>TRBV5-1|.|12|TRBJ1-1|.
TGCGCCAGCAGCCCAAGTGGGACTACAGCTTTCTTT
CASSPSGTTAFF
>TRBV9|.|18|TRBJ1-6|once
TGTGCCAGCAGCGTAACCACTTCGGGTAGCTCCTATAATTCACCCCTCCACTTT
CASSVTTSGSSYNSPLHF
>TRBV9|.|14|TRBJ2-7|.
TGTGCCAGCAGCGTAGGTAGCAAGCATTACGAGCAGTACTTC
CASSVGSKHYEQYF
>TRBV27|TRBD2|14|TRBJ2-3|.
TGTGCCAGCAGTTTAGGGGGGGGAGCAGATACGCAGTATTTT
CASSLGGGADTQYF
>TRBV6-2/TRBV6-3|.|15|TRBJ2-1|once
TGTGCCAGCAGTTACTCGGGCTCAGCCTACAATGAGCAGTTCTTC
CASSYSGSAYNEQFF
>TRBV27|TRBD1|16|TRBJ2-1|.
TGTGCCAGCAGTTCCCGGACAGGGGGGCCCTACAATGAGCAGTTCTTC
CASSSRTGGPYNEQFF
>TRBV7-8|.|14|TRBJ2-5|once
TGTGCCAGCAGCCTGAGGACATCTCAAGAGACCCAGTACTTC
CASSLRTSQETQYF
>TRBV5-1|.|13|TRBJ2-1|.
TGCGCCAGCAGCTACGGTCTCCTCAATGAGCAGTTCTTC
CASSYGLLNEQFF
>TRBV30|.|16|TRBJ2-3|.
TGTGCCTGGAGTGGCCCGGGACTCCAGGGAACAGATACGCAGTATTTT
CAWSGPGLQGTDTQYF
>TRBV19|.|17|TRBJ1-1|.
TGTGCCAGTAGTATAGGCATCGGGACAAAAATGAACACTGAAGCTTTCTTT
CASSIGIGTKMNTEAFF
>TRBV7-3|TRBD1|13|TRBJ1-2|.
TGTGCCAGCAGCCGGGACAGCAACTATGGCTACACCTTC
CASSRDSNYGYTF
>TRBV14|TRBD2|13|TRBJ2-7|.
TGTGCCAGCAGCCAGTCGGGGGGCTACGAGCAGTACTTC
CASSQSGGYEQYF
>TRBV27|TRBD1|13|TRBJ1-2|.
TGTGCCAGCAGTTTAGGGACAGGGTTTGGCTACACCTTC
CASSLGTGFGYTF
>TRBV19|TRBD2|16|TRBJ2-7|.
TGTGCCAGTAGTATTTCACTAGCGGGAGGAACCTACGAGCAGTACTTC
CASSISLAGGTYEQYF
>TRBV6-6|.|15|TRBJ2-1|.
TGTGCCAGCAGTTATGGGGGACGGAGAGGGGGTGAGCAGTTCTTC
CASSYGGRRGGEQFF
>TRBV11-3|.|14|TRBJ1-2|.
TGTGCCAGCAGCTTAGGAGGGATTAACTATGGCTACACCTTC
CASSLGGINYGYTF
>TRBV28|.|14|TRBJ1-5|.
TGTGCCAGCATTCCAAGCTTGAGCAATCAGCCCCAGCATTTT
CASIPSLSNQPQHF
>TRBV7-8|.|14|TRBJ2-7|once
TGTGCCAGCAGCAGGCGGGACGGGACCTACGAGCAGTACTTC
CASSRRDGTYEQYF
>TRBV27|TRBD2|16|TRBJ2-7|.
TGTGCCAGCAGCCGGGAGAGCGGGAGGACCAAGTACGAGCAGTACTTC
CASSRESGRTKYEQYF
>TRBV5-5|TRBD1|14|TRBJ2-7|.
TGTGCCAGCAGCTCAACCGGGACAGGGTACGAGCAGTACTTC
CASSSTGTGYEQYF
>TRBV18|.|14|TRBJ1-5|.
TGTGCCAGCTCACCATACTCCCTGGATCAGCCCCAGCATTTT
CASSPYSLDQPQHF
>TRBV15|TRBD2|16|TRBJ2-1|.
TGTGCCACCAGCAGAGCCGGGGGAGGGCCGGGCAATGAGCAGTTCTTC
CATSRAGGGPGNEQFF
>TRBV27|.|15|TRBJ2-1|.
TGTGCCAGCAGTGTCGGTTTTACCTCCTACAATGAGCAGTTCTTC
CASSVGFTSYNEQFF
>TRBV12-3/TRBV12-4|.|11|TRBJ2-1|.
TGTGCCAGCAGTTTAAGAGCGGAGCAGTTCTTC
CASSLRAEQFF
>TRBV7-9|TRBD1|15|TRBJ2-2|.
TGTGCCAGCAGGCCCACAGGGGGGCGACCCGGGGAGCTGTTTTTT
CASRPTGGRPGELFF
>TRBV3-1/TRBV3-2|.|14|TRBJ1-1|.
TGTGCCAGCAGCCAAGATTGGGCGGACAGTTTAGCTTTCTTT
CASSQDWADSLAFF
>TRBV5-4|TRBD2|15|TRBJ2-1|.
TGTGCCAGCAGCTTGAGTGGGAGGGCCTACAATGAGCAGTTCTTC
CASSLSGRAYNEQFF
>TRBV10-3|TRBD2|15|TRBJ2-1|once
TGTGCCATCAGTGAGGGAGCGGGAGGCCGAAATGAGCAGTTCTTC
CAISEGAGGRNEQFF
>TRBV27|.|15|TRBJ2-2|.
TGTGCCAGCAGCCCAGGGGCAGCAAACACCGGGGAGCTGTTTTTT
CASSPGAANTGELFF